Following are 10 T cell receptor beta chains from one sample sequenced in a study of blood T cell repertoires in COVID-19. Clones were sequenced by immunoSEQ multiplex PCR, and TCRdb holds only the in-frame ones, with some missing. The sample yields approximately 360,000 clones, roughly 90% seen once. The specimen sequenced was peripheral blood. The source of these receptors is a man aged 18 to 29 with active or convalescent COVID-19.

This CDR3 is CASSFFSGTKDQPQHF. Here the CDR3 DNA reads TGTGCCAGCAGCTTTTTCAGCGGGACGAAAGATCAGCCCCAGCATTTT. V is TRBV5-8 and J is TRBJ1-5, with D possibly TRBD1 on 5 matching bases. The V end was cut by 2 bases, the J end by 5 bases, with 17 bases between. Germline loops: CDR1 SGHTS, CDR2 YDEGEE. The length of the CDR3 is 16 residues.

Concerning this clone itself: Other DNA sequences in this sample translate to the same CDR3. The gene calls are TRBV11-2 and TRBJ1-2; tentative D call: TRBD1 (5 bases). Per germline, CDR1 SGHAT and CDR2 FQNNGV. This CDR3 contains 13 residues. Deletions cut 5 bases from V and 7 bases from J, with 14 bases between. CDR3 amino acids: CASSPRRGSGYTF. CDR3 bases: TGTGCCAGCAGCCCCCGGAGGGGAAGTGGCTACACCTTC.

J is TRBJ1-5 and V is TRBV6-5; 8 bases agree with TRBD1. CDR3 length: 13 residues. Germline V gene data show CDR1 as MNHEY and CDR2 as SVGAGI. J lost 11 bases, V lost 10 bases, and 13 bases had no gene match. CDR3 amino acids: CATSGQGRTAQHF. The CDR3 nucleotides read TGTGCCACTTCAGGACAGGGCCGAACGGCCCAGCATTTT.

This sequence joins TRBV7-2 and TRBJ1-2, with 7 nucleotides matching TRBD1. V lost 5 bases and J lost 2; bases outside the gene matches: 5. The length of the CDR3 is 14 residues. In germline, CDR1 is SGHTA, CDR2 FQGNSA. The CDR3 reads CASSPRDSNYGYTF. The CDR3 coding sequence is TGTGCCAGCAGCCCCCGGGACAGCAACTATGGCTACACCTTC.

The CDR3 protein is CASSPSGVGYNEQFF. The CDR3 nucleotides read TGTGCCAGCAGCCCCTCCGGGGTCGGGTACAATGAGCAGTTCTTC. The chain joins TRBV28 to TRBJ2-1; a weak D match, TRBD2 (5 bases). The CDR3 length is 15 residues. The V end lost 6 bases, the J end lost 4 bases, and 16 bases lay between the germline ends. CDR1 and CDR2 from the germline V gene are MDHEN and SYDVKM.

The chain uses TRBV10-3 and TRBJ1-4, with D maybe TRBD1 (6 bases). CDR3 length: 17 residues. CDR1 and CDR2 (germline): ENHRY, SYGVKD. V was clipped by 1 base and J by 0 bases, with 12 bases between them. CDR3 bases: TGTGCCATCAGTGAGTACGACAGGCCCGCAACTAATGAAAAACTGTTTTTT. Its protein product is CAISEYDRPATNEKLFF.

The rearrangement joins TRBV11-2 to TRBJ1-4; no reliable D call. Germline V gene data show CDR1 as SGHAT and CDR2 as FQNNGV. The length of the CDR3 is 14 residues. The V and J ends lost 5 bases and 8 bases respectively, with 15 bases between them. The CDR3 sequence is CASSHVGEREKLFF. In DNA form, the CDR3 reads TGTGCCAGCAGCCACGTCGGGGAAAGGGAAAAACTGTTTTTT.

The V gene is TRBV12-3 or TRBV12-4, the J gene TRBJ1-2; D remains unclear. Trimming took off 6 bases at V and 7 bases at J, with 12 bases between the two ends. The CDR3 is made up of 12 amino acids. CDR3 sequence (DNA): TGTGCCAGCAGCCCTGGAGGGCTTGGCTACACCTTC. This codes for CASSPGGLGYTF.

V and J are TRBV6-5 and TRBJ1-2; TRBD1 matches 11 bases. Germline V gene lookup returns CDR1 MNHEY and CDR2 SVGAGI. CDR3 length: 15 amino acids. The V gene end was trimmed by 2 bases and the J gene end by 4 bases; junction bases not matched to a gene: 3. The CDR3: CASSYRDRGSYGYTF. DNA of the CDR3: TGTGCCAGCAGTTACCGGGACAGGGGGAGCTATGGCTACACCTTC.

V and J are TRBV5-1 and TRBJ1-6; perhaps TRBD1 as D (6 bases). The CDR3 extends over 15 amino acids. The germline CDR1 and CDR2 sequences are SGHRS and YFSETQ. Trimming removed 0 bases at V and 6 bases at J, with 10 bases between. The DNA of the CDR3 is TGCGCCAGCAGCTTGGGCGGACAGTTTAATTCACCCCTCCACTTT. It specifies CASSLGGQFNSPLHF.